What follows are 16 T cell receptor beta chains derived from one specimen sequenced in a study of identical twins. TCRdb reprocessed the 5' RACE reads via MiXCR and lists one record per CDR3 protein. In the table there are about 720,000 distinct CDR3 sequences, around a sixth of which are singletons. The data also belong to a second study, concerning T cells expressing NK-cell markers.

The sample taken for sequencing was PBMCs. These receptors all come from a woman under 30 in good health.

This chain connects TRBV29-1 to TRBJ2-7, with D unresolved. This CDR3 comprises 13 residues. Looked up from germline, CDR1 is SQVTM and CDR2 is ANQGSEA. Trimming stripped 6 bases from V and 4 bases from J, with 16 bases between. The CDR3, as DNA: TGCAGCGTCAGAGAGGCAAACCGGTACGAGCAGTACTTC. Its protein is CSVREANRYEQYF.

The CDR3 coding sequence is TGCAGTATACAGGCGCGAGCAACTAATGAAAAACTGTTTTTT. The encoded protein is CSIQARATNEKLFF. This rearrangement joins TRBV20-1 to TRBJ1-4; D might be TRBD1 (5 bases). Germline-derived CDR1 and CDR2 are DFQATT and SNEGSKA (reference sequence). V lost 8 bases and J 0 bases, leaving 13 bases between the germline ends. CDR3 size: 14 residues.

The chain is built from TRBV20-1 and TRBJ2-1; 11 positions agree with TRBD2. CDR1 DFQATT and CDR2 SNEGSKA come from the germline V gene (reference sequence). This CDR3 is 19 amino acids long. V dropped 0 bases and J dropped 4; count of bases not matched to a gene: 14. The CDR3 DNA reads TGCAGTGCTAGAGATTTATACCGTGCTAGCGGGAGGAGATACAATGAGCAGTTCTTC. Its translation is CSARDLYRASGRRYNEQFF.

This clonotype appeared a few times. This sequence joins TRBV12-3 or TRBV12-4 and TRBJ2-7; 11 bases are shared with TRBD2. Trimming cost V 6 bases and J 5 bases; bases outside gene matches: 6. CDR3 size: 14 residues. CDR3 sequence reads: CASSSGTSGNEQYF. The CDR3 nucleotides read TGTGCCAGCAGCTCCGGGACTAGCGGAAACGAGCAGTACTTC.

This chain connects TRBV7-8 to TRBJ1-1; D unclear. The CDR3 loop spans 14 amino acids. V was trimmed by 1 base and J by 6 bases, leaving 12 bases between them. The germline V gene has CDR1 SGHVS and CDR2 FQNEAQ. As DNA, the CDR3 is TGTGCCAGCAGCTTAGAAATGTATGGAGCTGAAGCTTTCTTT. Protein product: CASSLEMYGAEAFF.

V gene TRBV25-1 combines with J gene TRBJ2-3; perhaps TRBD2 as D (6 bases). This CDR3 has 20 residues. Germline CDR1 and CDR2: MGHDK and SYGVNS. Trimming left V 1 base short and J 7 bases short, with 30 bases between. The CDR3 loop reads CASSESDAAWRRDRFYTQYF. The DNA for the CDR3 is TGTGCCAGCAGTGAATCTGACGCGGCTTGGCGGCGGGATAGGTTTTATACGCAGTATTTT.

This clonotype was detected a few times. This chain links TRBV10-3 with TRBJ1-1; TRBD1 might be the D (5 bases). From germline, CDR1 is ENHRY and CDR2 SYGVKD. The CDR3 covers 14 residues. With 11 bases removed from V and 1 base from J, the gap between germline ends came to 17 bases. The CDR3 nucleotides are TGTGCCGTCACCCCGGGACGGGAGAACACTGAAGCTTTCTTT. This codes for CAVTPGRENTEAFF.

This clonotype has just a few counts. This rearrangement joins TRBV29-1 to TRBJ2-7; D unclear. Trimming pared 3 bases from V and 6 bases from J, leaving 12 bases between. The length of the CDR3 is 12 residues. Germline V CDR1 and CDR2: SQVTM, ANQGSEA. The CDR3 sequence is CSVEGDTGEQYF. As DNA, the CDR3 is TGCAGCGTTGAGGGCGATACCGGCGAGCAGTACTTC.

There are many counts of this clonotype. A junction boundary mismatches the germline segment, possibly from a read error. V is TRBV5-1 and J is TRBJ2-1, with D maybe TRBD1 (5 bases). Germline V gives CDR1 SGHRS, CDR2 YFSETQ. The CDR3 length is 15 residues. The DNA of the CDR3 is TGTGCCAGCAGCTTAGGGGTTAGCTCCTACAATGAGCAGTTCTTC. Translating gives CASSLGVSSYNEQFF.

The V call is TRBV7-2, the J call TRBJ1-1; TRBD1 is a possible D gene (6 bases). This CDR3 region has 16 residues. Trimming shortened V by 4 bases and J by 0 bases, and 15 bases separated the two germline ends. Looked up from germline, CDR1 is SGHTA and CDR2 is FQGNSA. The chain's CDR3 is CASSSPGRGMNTEAFF. CDR3 bases: TGTGCCAGCAGCTCCCCAGGCAGGGGTATGAACACTGAAGCTTTCTTT. The complete variable domain, with remaining parts taken from reference TRBV7-2 and TRBJ1-1, reads GAGVSQSPSNKVTEKGKDVELRCDPISGHTALYWYRQSLGQGLEFLIYFQGNSAPDKSGLPSDRFSAERTGGSVSTLTIQRTQQEDSAVYLCASSSPGRGMNTEAFFGQGTRLTVV.

This chain joins TRBV6-5 and TRBJ2-1; D is unclear. The germline V and J ends were trimmed by 2 bases and 5 bases, with 7 bases remaining between them. This CDR3 contains 13 residues. Germline lookup yields CDR1 MNHEY and CDR2 SVGAGI. This CDR3 reads CASSYGANNEQFF. The CDR3 DNA reads as TGTGCCAGCAGTTACGGAGCAAACAATGAGCAGTTCTTC.

This clonotype was counted once. V and J are TRBV5-6 and TRBJ2-7; TRBD1 aligns across 8 bases. The ends lost 3 bases at V and 6 bases at J; junction bases unmatched: 8. The germline V gene encodes CDR1 SGHDT and CDR2 YYEEEE. The CDR3 is 14 amino acids. CDR3 nucleotides: TGTGCCAGCAGCTGGACAGGGACTCGCCGCGAGCAGTACTTC. It encodes CASSWTGTRREQYF.

This clonotype was counted once. This chain joins TRBV6-2 or TRBV6-3 and TRBJ2-5, with no clear D. Germline loops: CDR1 MNHEY, CDR2 SVGEGT. The germline V and J ends were trimmed by 4 bases and 5 bases, with 8 bases remaining between them. The CDR3 is 12 amino acids. CDR3 loop: CASSFIVETQYF. In DNA, the CDR3 is TGTGCCAGCAGTTTTATAGTGGAGACCCAGTACTTC.

This clonotype has a handful of counts. The V call is TRBV20-1, the J call TRBJ2-4; the match to TRBD2 covers 7 bases. Germline-derived CDR1 and CDR2 are DFQATT and SNEGSKA (reference sequence). With V trimmed by 6 bases and J by 3 bases, 5 bases remained unmatched. The CDR3 runs 13 residues. CDR3 amino acids: CSAFRGDKNIQYF. For the CDR3, the DNA is TGCAGTGCCTTTCGGGGGGACAAAAACATTCAGTACTTC.

The rearrangement joins TRBV10-3 to TRBJ2-3, with 7 bases aligning to TRBD1. CDR3 size: 16 residues. Germline V gene data show CDR1 as ENHRY and CDR2 as SYGVKD. V dropped 3 bases and J dropped 0; count of bases not matched to a gene: 6. CDR3 DNA: TGTGCCATCAGTGACCCGGACAGGAGTAGCACAGATACGCAGTATTTT. This encodes CAISDPDRSSTDTQYF.

The chain links TRBV18 to TRBJ1-6; D gene ambiguous. Trimming stripped 3 bases from V and 7 bases from J, with 13 bases between. CDR3 length: 15 residues. The germline gives CDR1 KGHSH, CDR2 LQKENI. CDR3 residues: CASSPGGGGNSPLHF. DNA for the CDR3: TGTGCCAGCTCACCTGGAGGTGGAGGAAATTCACCCCTCCACTTT.